What follows is one T cell receptor (beta chain) and its context. Its antigen is currently not known. Per-base qualities were not stored, and no clone one base away is much larger. The treatment or condition label, as the study defines it: 15 to 20 received Ad26.COV2.S at low or high dose, single or two shots; about 5 received placebo; per-sample allocation not given. Repertoires of vaccine and placebo recipients were sequenced from samples collected on day 63 after the first injection. Cohort 1b enrolled fewer than 30 adults aged 18-55 years at a single site in Boston, USA, between 29 July and 7 August 2020. As a vaccine, Ad26.COV2.S was a replication-incompetent adenovirus type 26 vector that expressed a prefusion-stabilized SARS-CoV-2 spike protein derived from the original Wuhan strain. The data derive from a study of Ad26.COV2.S vaccination and SARS-CoV-2 variants (dated by TCRdb to about 2021). Study-wide context: Vaccine-arm donors came from COV1001, a multicentre, randomized, double-blind, placebo-controlled phase I-IIa trial of Ad26.COV2.S in healthy adults. Dosing of Ad26.COV2.S was intramuscular, at either 5x10^10 or 1x10^11 viral particles, delivered as one shot or as two shots spaced 56 days apart. Trial participants were randomized into five groups of five: low-dose or high-dose Ad26.COV2.S given once or twice, or placebo on both occasions. Blinding of investigators to trial group allocation was maintained during experiments and outcome assessment. The TCR-sequenced set comprised approximately 32 samples: some 20 Ad26.COV2.S vaccine recipients, 5 placebo recipients and 8 SARS-CoV-2 convalescent individuals. Sequencing of the TCRbeta repertoire served to evaluate the specificity and breadth of SARS-CoV-2-reactive T cell receptors following Ad26.COV2.S vaccination.

The immunoSEQ Assay was used to sequence TCRbeta CDR3 regions. After extraction, genomic DNA underwent amplification by bias-controlled multiplex PCR, followed by high-throughput sequencing. On the authors' methods: To quantify the absolute abundance of every unique TCRbeta CDR3 region, sequences were collapsed and filtered. Usable DNA was measured by amplifying reference genes present in all nucleated cells, and TCRbeta template counts were normalized to that usable DNA to estimate T cell fraction. Repertoire TCRs were annotated as SARS-CoV-2-specific when V gene, CDR3 amino acid sequence and J gene were exactly matched to a known reactive TCR set. MIRA supplied the reference SARS-CoV-2 TCR set, which was filtered for enrichment in COVID-19-positive ImmuneCODE repertoires so that public or cross-reactive TCRs were removed. Drawing on the MIRA antigens, annotated TCRs were analysed further at the level of specific ORF or position within ORF. Breadth was defined as the number of annotated unique rearrangements divided by the total number of unique productive rearrangements, and depth was defined as the summed frequency of the annotated unique rearrangements. Two-sided Wilcoxon rank-sum tests were used to compare TCR breadth between groups. In TCRdb, the immuneACCESS table is reduced to in-frame sequences with V and J assigned. These tables do not hold every clone; where another copy was compared, an unresolved V gene accounts for under half, and the others remain unexplained. The V and J calls and clone size come from that table; D and trimming were worked out from the DNA. The sample table contains 300,000 to 400,000 clones; only one count was recorded for roughly 90% of them. The biggest ten clones account for around 5.3% of the sample.

The junction shows trimming of 5 bases on V and 3 bases on J, and the gene matches do not reach 4 bases of it. Its CDR3 holds 14 amino acids, cysteine through phenylalanine. This entry keeps only the CDR3 DNA: 42 bases, framed from base 1. The germline V gene (reference sequence) yields LGHDT for CDR1 and YNNKEL for CDR2. General conclusions and limits of the study: Spike-specific TCR breadth was higher in Ad26.COV2.S recipients than in placebo recipients (P = 0.0014). The study lacked the statistical power to compare responses across vaccine doses or regimens. After vaccination, substantial breadth of spike-specific CD8+ and CD4+ T cell responses was reported. Vaccine and placebo recipients had comparable non-spike TCR breadth, which fits with the vaccine containing only spike. The authors noted that the TCR breadth and depth analyses may have underestimated total T cell responses.

The sequence joins TRBV3-1 (or the pseudogene TRBV3-2) to TRBJ1-1; TRBD1 lines up with 9 middle nucleotides. The TCR sequence derives from a person between 18 and 65 years old who received the Ad26.COV2.S COVID-19 vaccine or a placebo. Sequenced material: peripheral blood, taken in a trial of Ad26.COV2.S vaccine versus placebo. The DNA reads TGTGCCAGCAGCGGGACAGGGATGGACACTGAAGCTTTCTTT. This sequence encodes CASSGTGMDTEAFF.